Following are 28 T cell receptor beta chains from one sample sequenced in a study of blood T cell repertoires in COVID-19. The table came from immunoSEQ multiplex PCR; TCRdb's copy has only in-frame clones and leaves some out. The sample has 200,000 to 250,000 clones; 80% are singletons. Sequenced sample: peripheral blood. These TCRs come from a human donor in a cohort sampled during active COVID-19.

The CDR3 DNA reads as TGTGCCAGCAGCCCTAGCGGGGGGGGCACAGATACGCAGTATTTT. This gives the protein CASSPSGGGTDTQYF. This chain links TRBV7-3 with TRBJ2-3; 12 nucleotides align to TRBD2. CDR3 length: 15 residues. Trimming at V came to 5 bases and at J to 1 base, leaving 1 base not matched to a gene. Germline values: CDR1 SGHTA, CDR2 FQGTGA. Drawing the rest from reference TRBV7-3 and TRBJ2-3, the complete variable domain is GAGVSQTPSNKVTEKGKYVELRCDPISGHTALYWYRQSLGQGPEFLIYFQGTGAADDSGLPNDRFFAVRPEGSVSTLKIQRTERGDSAVYLCASSPSGGGTDTQYFGPGTRLTVL.

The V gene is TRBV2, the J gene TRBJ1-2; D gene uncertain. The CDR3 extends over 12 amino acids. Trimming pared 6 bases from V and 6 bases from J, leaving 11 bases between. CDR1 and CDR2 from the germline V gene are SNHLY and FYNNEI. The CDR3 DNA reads TGTGCCAGCAGGACCGCGGGAGATGGCTACACCTTC. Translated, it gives CASRTAGDGYTF. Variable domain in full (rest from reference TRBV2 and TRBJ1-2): EPEVTQTPSHQVTQMGQEVILRCVPISNHLYFYWYRQILGQKVEFLVSFYNNEISEKSEIFDDQFSVERPDGSNFTLKIRSTKLEDSAMYFCASRTAGDGYTFGSGTRLTVV.

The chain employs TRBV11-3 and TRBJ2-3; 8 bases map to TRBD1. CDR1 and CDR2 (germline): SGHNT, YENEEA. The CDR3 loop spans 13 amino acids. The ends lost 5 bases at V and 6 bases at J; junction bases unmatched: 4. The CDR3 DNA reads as TGTGCCAGCAGCCAGGACAGGGTGGATACGCAGTATTTT. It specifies CASSQDRVDTQYF.

The CDR3 is CASSPYSGGTDTQYF. The CDR3 DNA follows: TGCGCCAGCAGCCCGTACTCCGGGGGGACAGATACGCAGTATTTT. The chain is built from TRBV5-1 and TRBJ2-3; 7 bases agree with TRBD2. The junction had 8 bases not matched to a gene; V was cut back by 4 bases and J by 3 bases. The CDR3 sequence is 15 residues long. From germline, CDR1 is SGHRS and CDR2 YFSETQ. Looking up the rest from reference TRBV5-1 and TRBJ2-3 gives the full variable domain: KAGVTQTPRYLIKTRGQQVTLSCSPISGHRSVSWYQQTPGQGLQFLFEYFSETQRNKGNFPGRFSGRQFSNSRSEMNVSTLELGDSALYLCASSPYSGGTDTQYFGPGTRLTVL.

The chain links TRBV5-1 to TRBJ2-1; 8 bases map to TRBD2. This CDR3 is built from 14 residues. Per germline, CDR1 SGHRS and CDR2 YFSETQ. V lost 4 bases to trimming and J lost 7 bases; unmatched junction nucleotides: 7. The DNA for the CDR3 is TGCGCCAGCAGCCCCCGGACTAGCCCGAATGAGCAGTTCTTC. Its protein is CASSPRTSPNEQFF.

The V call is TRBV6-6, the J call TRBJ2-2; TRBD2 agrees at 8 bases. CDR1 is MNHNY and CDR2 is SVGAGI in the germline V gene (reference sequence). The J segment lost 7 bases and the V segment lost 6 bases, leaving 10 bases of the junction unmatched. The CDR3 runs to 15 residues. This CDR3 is CASRVGSGRGGELFF. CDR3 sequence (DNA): TGTGCCAGCAGGGTGGGAAGCGGGAGAGGCGGGGAGCTGTTTTTT.

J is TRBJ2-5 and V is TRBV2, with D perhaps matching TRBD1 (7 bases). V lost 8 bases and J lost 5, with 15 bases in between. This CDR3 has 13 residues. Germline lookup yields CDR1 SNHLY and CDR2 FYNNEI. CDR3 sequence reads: CASGYAGGETQYF. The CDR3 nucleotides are TGTGCCAGCGGTTACGCAGGGGGGGAGACCCAGTACTTC.

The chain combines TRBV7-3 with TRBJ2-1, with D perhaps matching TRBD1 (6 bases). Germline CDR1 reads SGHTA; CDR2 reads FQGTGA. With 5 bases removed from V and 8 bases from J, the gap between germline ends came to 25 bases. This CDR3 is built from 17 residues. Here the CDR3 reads CASSPRFLGQNPDEQFF. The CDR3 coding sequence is TGTGCCAGCAGCCCCCGCTTCCTTGGACAGAATCCTGATGAGCAGTTCTTC.

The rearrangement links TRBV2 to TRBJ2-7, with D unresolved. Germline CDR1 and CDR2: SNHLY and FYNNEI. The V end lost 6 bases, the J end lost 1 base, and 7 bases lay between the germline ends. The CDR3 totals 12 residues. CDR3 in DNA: TGTGCCAGCAGAACAGAATCCTACGAGCAGTACTTC. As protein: CASRTESYEQYF.

The CDR3 DNA follows: TGTGCCAGCAGTGAGGGGCCGACGGTCGATCAGCCCCAGCATTTT. It codes for CASSEGPTVDQPQHF. V and J are TRBV6-1 and TRBJ1-5; weak D call: TRBD1 (5 bases). V gave up 3 bases and J gave up 5 bases, with 14 bases separating them. CDR3 length: 15 residues. Germline assignment: CDR1 MNHNS and CDR2 SASEGT.

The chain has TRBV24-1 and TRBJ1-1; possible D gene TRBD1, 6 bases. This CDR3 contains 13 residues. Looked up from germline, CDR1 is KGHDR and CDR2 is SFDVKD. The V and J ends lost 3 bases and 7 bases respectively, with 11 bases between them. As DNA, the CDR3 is TGTGCCACCAGTGATCCCGGACAGAATGAAGCTTTCTTT. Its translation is CATSDPGQNEAFF.

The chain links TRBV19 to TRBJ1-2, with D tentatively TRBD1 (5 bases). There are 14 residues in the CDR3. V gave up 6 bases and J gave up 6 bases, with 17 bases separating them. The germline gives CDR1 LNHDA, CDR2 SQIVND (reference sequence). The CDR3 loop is CASRSRRAFDGYTF. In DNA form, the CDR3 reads TGTGCCAGTAGATCCCGCAGGGCTTTCGATGGCTACACCTTC.

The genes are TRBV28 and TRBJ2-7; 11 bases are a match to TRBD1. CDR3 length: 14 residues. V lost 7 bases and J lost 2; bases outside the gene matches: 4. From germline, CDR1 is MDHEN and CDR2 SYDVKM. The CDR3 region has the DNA TGTGCCAGCACACCGGGACAGGGGGCCTACGAGCAGTACTTC. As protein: CASTPGQGAYEQYF.

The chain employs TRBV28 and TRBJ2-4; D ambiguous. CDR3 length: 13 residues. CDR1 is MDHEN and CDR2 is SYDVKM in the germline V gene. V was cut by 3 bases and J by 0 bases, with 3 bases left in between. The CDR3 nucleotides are TGTGCCAGCAGTTTCGGAGCCAAAAACATTCAGTACTTC. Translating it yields CASSFGAKNIQYF.

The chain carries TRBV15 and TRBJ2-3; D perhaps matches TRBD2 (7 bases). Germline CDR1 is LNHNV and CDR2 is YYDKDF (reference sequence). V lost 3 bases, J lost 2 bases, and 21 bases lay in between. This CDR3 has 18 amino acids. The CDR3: CATSRGGRARSPTDTQYF. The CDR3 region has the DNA TGTGCCACCAGCAGGGGGGGGCGGGCTAGAAGTCCCACAGATACGCAGTATTTT.

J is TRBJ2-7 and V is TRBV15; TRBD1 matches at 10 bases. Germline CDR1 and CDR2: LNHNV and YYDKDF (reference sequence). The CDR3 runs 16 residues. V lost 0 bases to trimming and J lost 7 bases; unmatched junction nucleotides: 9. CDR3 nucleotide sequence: TGTGCCACCAGCAGAGATCGGACAGGGGGTTTCAGGGAGCAGTACTTC. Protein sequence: CATSRDRTGGFREQYF.

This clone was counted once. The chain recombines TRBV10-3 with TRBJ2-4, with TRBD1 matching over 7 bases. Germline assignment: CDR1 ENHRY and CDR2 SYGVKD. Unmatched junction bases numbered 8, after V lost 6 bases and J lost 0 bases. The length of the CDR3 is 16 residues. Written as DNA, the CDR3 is TGTGCCATCAGGGCTGGACAGGAAATAGCCAAAAACATTCAGTACTTC. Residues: CAIRAGQEIAKNIQYF.

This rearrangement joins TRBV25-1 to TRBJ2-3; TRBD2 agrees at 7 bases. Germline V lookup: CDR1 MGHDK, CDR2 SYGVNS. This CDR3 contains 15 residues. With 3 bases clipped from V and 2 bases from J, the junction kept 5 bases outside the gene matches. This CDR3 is CASSDMGGITDTQYF. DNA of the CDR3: TGTGCCAGCAGTGATATGGGGGGGATCACAGATACGCAGTATTTT.

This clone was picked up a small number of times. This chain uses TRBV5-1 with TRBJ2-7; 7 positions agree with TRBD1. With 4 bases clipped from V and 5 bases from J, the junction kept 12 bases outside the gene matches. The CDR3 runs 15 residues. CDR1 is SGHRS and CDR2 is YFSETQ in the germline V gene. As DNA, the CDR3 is TGCGCCAGCAGCCCAATAGGACAGGTTCCCCACGAGCAGTACTTC. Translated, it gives CASSPIGQVPHEQYF.

The CDR3 coding sequence is TGCGCCAGCAGCTTGGGTTCTGGGCTAGCGGCGGCCGAGCAGTTCTTC. The encoded protein is CASSLGSGLAAAEQFF. The genes are TRBV5-1 and TRBJ2-1; 7 nucleotides align to TRBD2. This CDR3 has 16 amino acids. Germline V gene lookup returns CDR1 SGHRS and CDR2 YFSETQ. With V trimmed by 0 bases and J by 10 bases, 13 bases remained unmatched.

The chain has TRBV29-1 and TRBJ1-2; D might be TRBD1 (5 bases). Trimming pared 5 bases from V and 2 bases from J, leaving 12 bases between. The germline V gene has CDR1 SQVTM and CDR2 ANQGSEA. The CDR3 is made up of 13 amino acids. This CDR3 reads CSVLGGLNYGYTF. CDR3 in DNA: TGCAGCGTTTTGGGGGGGTTAAACTATGGCTACACCTTC.

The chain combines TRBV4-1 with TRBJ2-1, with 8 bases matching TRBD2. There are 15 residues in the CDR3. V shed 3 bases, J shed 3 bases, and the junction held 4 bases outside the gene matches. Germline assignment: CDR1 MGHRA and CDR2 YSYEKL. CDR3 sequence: CASSQSGSGYNEQFF. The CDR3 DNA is TGCGCCAGCAGCCAGAGCGGGAGTGGCTACAATGAGCAGTTCTTC.

This CDR3 is CASRDMNTGELFF. Here the CDR3 DNA reads TGTGCCAGCCGGGACATGAACACCGGGGAGCTGTTTTTT. The genes are TRBV28 and TRBJ2-2; the D gene is possibly TRBD1 (6 bases). This CDR3 has 13 residues. The germline V gene encodes CDR1 MDHEN and CDR2 SYDVKM. The germline V and J ends were trimmed by 8 bases and 1 base, with 8 bases remaining between them.

Here the CDR3 reads CASSSLRGDEQYF. CDR3 DNA: TGCGCCAGCAGCTCCCTCCGCGGGGACGAGCAGTACTTC. This chain connects TRBV5-1 to TRBJ2-7; a weak D match, TRBD2 (6 bases). This CDR3 is 13 amino acids long. Per the germline V gene, CDR1 is SGHRS and CDR2 is YFSETQ. V lost 3 bases and J lost 5, with 12 bases in between.

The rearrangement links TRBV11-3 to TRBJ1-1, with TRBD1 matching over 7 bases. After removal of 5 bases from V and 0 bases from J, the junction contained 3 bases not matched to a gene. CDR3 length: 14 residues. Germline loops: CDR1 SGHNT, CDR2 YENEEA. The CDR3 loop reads CASSPGTVNTEAFF. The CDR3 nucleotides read TGTGCCAGCAGCCCCGGGACAGTGAACACTGAAGCTTTCTTT.

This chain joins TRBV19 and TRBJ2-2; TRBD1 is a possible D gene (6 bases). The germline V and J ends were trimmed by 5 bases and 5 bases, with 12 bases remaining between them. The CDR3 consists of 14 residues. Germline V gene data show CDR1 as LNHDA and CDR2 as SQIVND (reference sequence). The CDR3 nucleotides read TGTGCCAGTAGTTCCAACAGGGTGACCGGGGAGCTGTTTTTT. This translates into CASSSNRVTGELFF. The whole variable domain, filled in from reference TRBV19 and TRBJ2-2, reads DGGITQSPKYLFRKEGQNVTLSCEQNLNHDAMYWYRQDPGQGLRLIYYSQIVNDFQKGDIAEGYSVSREKKESFPLTVTSAQKNPTAFYLCASSSNRVTGELFFGEGSRLTVL.

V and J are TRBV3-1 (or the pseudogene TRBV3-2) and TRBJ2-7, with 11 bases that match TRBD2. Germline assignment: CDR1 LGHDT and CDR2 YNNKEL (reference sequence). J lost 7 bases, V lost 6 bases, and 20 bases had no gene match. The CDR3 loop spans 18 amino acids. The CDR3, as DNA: TGTGCCAGCAGTCGGAGGAGGGCGGGGACTAGCGGTCGTCCGGAGCAGTACTTC. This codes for CASSRRRAGTSGRPEQYF.

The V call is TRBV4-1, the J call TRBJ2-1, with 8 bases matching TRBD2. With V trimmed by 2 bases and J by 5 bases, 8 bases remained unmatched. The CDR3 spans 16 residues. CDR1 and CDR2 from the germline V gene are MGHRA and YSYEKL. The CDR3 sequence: CASSQPAGTSNNEQFF. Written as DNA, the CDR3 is TGCGCCAGCAGCCAACCAGCCGGGACTAGTAACAATGAGCAGTTCTTC.